This T cell receptor beta chain was recovered during a study of CD8+ T cells in alopecia areata. Broader study findings: It was lesional scalp, especially alopecia totalis/universalis, that showed higher clonality than normal scalp. In patients, TCRs were shared less clearly than in mice, and HLA may possibly be involved.

Sampling of alopecia areata patients yielded lesional scalp punch biopsies as well as peripheral blood. It was from PBMCs that CD4+ and CD8+ T cells were sorted. The CDR3 runs 15 residues. Germline V lookup: CDR1 GTSNPN, CDR2 SVGIG (reference sequence). The V gene lost 1 base and the J gene lost 0 bases, with 12 bases spanning the gap. Once RNA had been extracted, it was reverse transcribed into cDNA to act as the sequencing template. Generated by immunoSEQ multiplex PCR, the TCRdb table keeps only in-frame clones and is missing some. The sample lists 100,000 to 150,000 clones, 40% to 55% occurring once. Comment on this clone: Antigen specificity is unknown.

The sequence was collected from a human donor with alopecia areata. The chain couples TRBV30 to TRBJ1-1, with D unclear. Sequencing was done on a sample of NKG2D-low CD8+ T cells sorted from blood. CDR3 bases: TGTGCCTGGAGTGAGCCTTGGGGAATGAACACTGAAGCTTTCTTT. Translating it yields CAWSEPWGMNTEAFF.